Below are 6 T cell receptor beta chains sequenced from a single sample in a study of blood T cells in healthy people across ages. Alongside a J-beta primer mix, a sample-barcoded 5' primer served in a second PCR lasting roughly 6 to 11 cycles. TCRdb re-called the 5' RACE reads through MiXCR, storing one row per CDR3 protein. The table has around 1.5 million distinct CDR3 sequences, roughly 59% seen once. Sequenced input: blood. The source is a man between 18 and 35 years old in good health.

This clonotype showed up just once. The chain couples TRBV2 to TRBJ2-3; D tentatively reads TRBD1 or TRBD2 (5 bases each). Germline V lookup: CDR1 SNHLY, CDR2 FYNNEI. V was pared by 6 bases and J by 2 bases, with 18 bases between. The CDR3 runs to 16 residues. CDR3 in DNA: TGTGCCAGCAGGGGCCCGGGGCTCCGATACACAGATACGCAGTATTTT. Its protein product is CASRGPGLRYTDTQYF.

In its sample, this clonotype was seen a few times. The chain is built from TRBV7-6 and TRBJ2-7; D remains unclear. The V end lost 2 bases, the J end lost 0 bases, and 8 bases lay between the germline ends. The germline CDR1 and CDR2 sequences are SGHVS and FNYEAQ. The CDR3 loop spans 14 amino acids. The chain's CDR3 is CASSLNALSYEQYF. CDR3 sequence (DNA): TGTGCCAGCAGCTTAAATGCCCTCTCCTACGAGCAGTACTTC.

The chain couples TRBV20-1 to TRBJ2-2; 16 bases agree with TRBD2. Unmatched junction bases numbered 2, after V lost 3 bases and J lost 1 base. The germline CDR1 and CDR2 sequences are DFQATT and SNEGSKA (reference sequence). The CDR3 totals 17 residues. The CDR3 DNA reads as TGCAGTGCTAGGGGACTAGCGGGGGGGAAGAACACCGGGGAGCTGTTTTTT. Translation: CSARGLAGGKNTGELFF.

This clonotype has just a few counts. The chain employs TRBV25-1 and TRBJ1-6, with D unclear. CDR1 is MGHDK and CDR2 is SYGVNS in the germline V gene. The CDR3 loop spans 15 amino acids. Trimming shortened V by 3 bases and J by 8 bases, and 14 bases separated the two germline ends. CDR3 bases: TGTGCCAGCAGTGAGAGGGTATTGAGGGATTCACCCCTCCACTTT. Its protein product is CASSERVLRDSPLHF.

V usage is TRBV11-2 and J usage is TRBJ1-6; a possible D gene is TRBD1 (5 bases). Trimming left V 5 bases short and J 7 bases short, with 18 bases between. The CDR3 totals 16 residues. Germline CDR1 is SGHAT and CDR2 is FQNNGV. CDR3 loop: CASSPGAAPSNSPLHF. In nucleotides, the CDR3 is TGTGCCAGCAGCCCCGGGGCCGCGCCGTCAAATTCACCCCTCCACTTT.

V gene TRBV4-2 combines with J gene TRBJ2-7; 7 nucleotides line up with TRBD2. Germline V gene lookup returns CDR1 LGHNA and CDR2 YNFKEQ. There are 13 residues in the CDR3. V was clipped by 3 bases and J by 5 bases; unmatched bases: 4. CDR3 DNA: TGTGCCAGCAGCCACCCTAGCGGAAACGAGCAGTACTTC. The encoded protein is CASSHPSGNEQYF.